This T cell receptor (beta chain) was recorded in a study of OX40 agonist ivuxolimab in advanced cancers. The study in broad terms: Ivuxolimab, which targeted the costimulatory receptor OX40 (CD134), was an agonistic, fully human IgG2 monoclonal antibody. Intravenous ivuxolimab was administered to patients every 2 weeks at six dose levels: 0.01, 0.1, 0.3, 1.5, 3 and 10 mg/kg. Of the 52 patients in dose escalation, about 20 had hepatocellular carcinoma, some 15 had melanoma, 9 had renal cell carcinoma and 9 had head and neck cancer. A male proportion of 82.7% and a mean age of about 60 years, ranging from about 20 to 80, were recorded for the dose-escalation cohort. Patients were allowed to have had prior anti-PD-1, anti-PD-L1 or anti-CTLA-4 therapy, and approximately 37% of the dose-escalation patients had been treated with checkpoint inhibitors. Three dose-escalation patients achieved partial responses, one with hepatocellular carcinoma and two with cutaneous melanoma. The point of sequencing TCRbeta in the periphery was to test whether ivuxolimab changed TCR sequence diversity and drove clonal T-cell expansion. The monotherapy dose-escalation portion (N ≈ 50 patients) of the phase I ivuxolimab trial is reported in the paper.

In regard to this clone: What this receptor recognizes is not known. One base away there is no much larger clone; base qualities are not given.

The trial excluded patients who had a history of autoimmune disease or who were on systemic immunosuppression. Peripheral blood for TCR sequencing was drawn from every dose cohort at baseline, at cycle 4 day 1 and at cycle 7 day 1. Samples were obtained from an open-label, multicenter, first-in-human phase I dose-escalation trial of ivuxolimab. Adults with locally advanced or metastatic melanoma, renal cell, hepatocellular, or head and neck squamous cell carcinoma were enrolled in the trial. Before TCR sequencing, CD4+ T cells and CD8+ T cells were sorted from peripheral blood as separate populations. Study-wide conclusions, independent of this receptor: In the 0.1-3.0 mg/kg groups, partial responders had among the lowest normalized peripheral clonal expansion, particularly in CD8+ T cells. After ivuxolimab, expanded clones were on average more numerous among CD8+ T cells than among CD4+ T cells. The antigen specificity of the peripheral T cells that underwent clonal expansion was not determined. Low levels of normalized T-cell clonal expansion were also seen in some patients who did not respond. Clonal expansion of both CD4+ and CD8+ blood T cells was observed from baseline to week 6 at doses 0.1 to 3.0 mg/kg.

Genomic DNA was extracted from sorted cells for sequencing of the TCRbeta CDR3 region. TCRbeta CDR3 regions were sequenced using the immunoSEQ Assay. The clones in this table, taken by TCRdb from immuneACCESS, are in-frame only. Not every clone is retained; where verified, under half of the shortfall comes from an unresolved V gene, and the cause of the rest is unknown. The sample records 80,000 or so clones, less than 95% of which are singletons. The ten biggest clones cover 1.5% to 2% of the sample. The CDR3 covers 14 residues, taking in both the cysteine and the phenylalanine. CDR3 DNA only is kept here, 42 bases in frame from base 1. Trimming at the junction amounts to 4 bases on V and 0 bases on J, and the germline ends lie 10 bases apart. CDR1 and CDR2 (SNHLY, FYNNEI) derive from the germline V gene.

The receptor was derived from an adult with an advanced solid tumor such as melanoma, head and neck, liver or kidney cancer. The sequencing here drew on CD4+ or CD8+ T cells sorted from blood, taken in a trial of the OX40 agonist ivuxolimab. This chain joins TRBV2 to TRBJ2-7, with the D gene too uncertain to name. The CDR3 reads as follows: CASSVESRSYEQYF. At the DNA level, the sequence is TGTGCCAGCAGTGTGGAGTCCCGCTCCTACGAGCAGTACTTC.